This T cell receptor beta chain derives from a study of T cells in Graves' hyperthyroidism and ophthalmopathy. In the study overall: Peripheral blood was collected at initial diagnosis, before any treatment.

From RNA transcripts, TCR beta CDR3 regions were amplified. First-round RT-PCR targeting the TCR CDR3 was performed with the HTBI primer set. TCRdb passed the multiplex PCR reads through MiXCR, listing each CDR3 protein once. This table holds around 350,000 distinct CDR3 sequences, about 18% found once. Subjects aged 18 to 65 presented with newly diagnosed hyperthyroidism of less than 2 months' duration. Diagnostic assessment was based on clinical symptoms, serum thyroxine and TRAb, thyroid ultrasound and orbital computed tomography. This TCR derives from a woman aged 18 to 35 with Graves' hyperthyroidism. The source material was blood.

This CDR3 is CSAQAGHEQYF. The DNA for the CDR3 is TGCAGTGCGCAAGCCGGGCACGAGCAGTACTTC. The J gene is TRBJ2-7, the V gene TRBV20-1, with unresolved D. V gave up 6 bases and J gave up 5 bases, with 11 bases separating them. Germline V CDR1 and CDR2: DFQATT, SNEGSKA (reference sequence). The CDR3 has 11 residues.